The 14 T cell receptor beta chains presented below share a single source sample, sequenced in a study of blood T cell repertoires in COVID-19. Method: immunoSEQ multiplex PCR; TCRdb's copy keeps in-frame clones and lacks some. Of roughly 130,000 clones listed, over 85% are singletons. Sequences were obtained from peripheral blood. Every receptor here comes from a man between 60 and 75 years old with COVID-19, enrolled during active disease.

The gene calls are TRBV6-2 or TRBV6-3 and TRBJ1-5; 9 bases map to TRBD1. Germline V CDR1 and CDR2: MNHEY, SVGEGT. V lost 2 bases to trimming and J lost 5 bases; unmatched junction nucleotides: 7. This CDR3 spans 16 amino acids. The CDR3 reads CASSYGLGTGYQPQHF. CDR3 DNA sequence: TGTGCCAGCAGTTACGGGCTCGGGACAGGGTATCAGCCCCAGCATTTT.

The chain has TRBV27 and TRBJ2-1; D gene ambiguous. Trimming pared 6 bases from V and 5 bases from J, leaving 5 bases between. Germline CDR1 and CDR2: MNHEY and SMNVEV (reference sequence). The length of the CDR3 is 11 residues. The CDR3 here is CASRANNEQFF. CDR3 bases: TGTGCCAGCAGGGCAAACAATGAGCAGTTCTTC.

The rearrangement uses TRBV28 and TRBJ1-6; tentatively, D is TRBD1 (5 bases). Looked up from germline, CDR1 is MDHEN and CDR2 is SYDVKM. Trimming removed 6 bases at V and 0 bases at J, with 9 bases between. The CDR3 is 15 residues long. The CDR3 loop reads CASRGGSSYNSPLHF. CDR3 nucleotides: TGTGCCAGCAGGGGGGGAAGCTCCTATAATTCACCCCTCCACTTT. Full variable domain (outside the CDR3, taken from reference TRBV28 and TRBJ1-6): DVKVTQSSRYLVKRTGEKVFLECVQDMDHENMFWYRQDPGLGLRLIYFSYDVKMKEKGDIPEGYSVSREKKERFSLILESASTNQTSMYLCASRGGSSYNSPLHFGNGTRLTVT.

The genes are TRBV23-1 and TRBJ2-7; TRBD1 agrees at 8 bases. TRBV23-1 is classed as an ORF, of uncertain function. V lost 1 base, J lost 1 base, and 3 bases stayed unmatched. CDR3 length: 15 amino acids. This CDR3 is CASSQLWDRSYEQYF. Here the CDR3 DNA reads TGCGCCAGCAGTCAATTATGGGACAGGTCCTACGAGCAGTACTTC.

This clone was recorded once. The chain is built from TRBV5-4 and TRBJ2-7, with 10 bases that match TRBD1. This CDR3 is 15 amino acids long. Germline CDR1 is SGHNT and CDR2 is YYREEE (reference sequence). After removal of 4 bases from V and 4 bases from J, the junction contained 8 bases not matched to a gene. CDR3 DNA: TGTGCCAGCAGCACCCGGGACAGGGGTGAATACGAGCAGTACTTC. It yields the protein CASSTRDRGEYEQYF.

The chain joins TRBV7-7 to TRBJ1-6, with 7 bases lining up with TRBD1. The CDR3 covers 15 residues. The germline V gene has CDR1 SSHAT and CDR2 FNYEAQ (reference sequence). J gave up 5 bases and V 4 bases, and 5 bases lay outside the gene matches. CDR3 sequence: CASSSRDSHNSPLHF. The CDR3 DNA sequence: TGTGCCAGCAGCTCCCGGGACAGCCATAATTCACCCCTCCACTTT.

The rearrangement joins TRBV18 to TRBJ1-1; D unclear. The germline V and J ends were trimmed by 1 base and 0 bases, with 9 bases remaining between them. Germline V lookup: CDR1 KGHSH, CDR2 LQKENI. The CDR3 runs to 15 residues. CDR3 sequence: CASSPLGLMNTEAFF. The DNA for the CDR3 is TGTGCCAGCTCACCACTCGGACTGATGAACACTGAAGCTTTCTTT.

The genes are TRBV3-1 (or the pseudogene TRBV3-2) and TRBJ2-7; weak D call: TRBD2 (5 bases). The germline CDR1 and CDR2 sequences are LGHDT and YNNKEL (reference sequence). V was cut by 0 bases and J by 7 bases, with 7 bases left in between. This CDR3 is built from 12 residues. The CDR3 DNA follows: TGTGCCAGCAGCCAAGAAGAGGGAGAGCAGTACTTC. Translated: CASSQEEGEQYF.

The chain employs TRBV30 and TRBJ2-3; D is perhaps TRBD1 (6 bases). With 4 bases removed from V and 3 bases from J, the gap between germline ends came to 26 bases. Germline V gives CDR1 GTSNPN, CDR2 SVGIG (reference sequence). The CDR3 sequence is 18 residues long. The chain's CDR3 is CAWTQVFPGTKGTDTQYF. The CDR3 bases are TGTGCCTGGACCCAAGTCTTTCCCGGGACAAAAGGAACAGATACGCAGTATTTT.

The chain joins TRBV2 to TRBJ1-5; 8 nucleotides match TRBD1. Germline V gene lookup returns CDR1 SNHLY and CDR2 FYNNEI. Trimming removed 6 bases from V and 5 bases from J; junction bases left unmatched: 6. The CDR3 totals 14 residues. Here the CDR3 DNA reads TGTGCCAGCAGGGGCAGGACAGGGTATCAGCCCCAGCATTTT. It yields the protein CASRGRTGYQPQHF.

The chain recombines TRBV7-2 with TRBJ2-7; 8 positions match TRBD2. Germline-derived CDR1 and CDR2 are SGHTA and FQGNSA. With V trimmed by 4 bases and J by 2 bases, 1 base remained unmatched. This CDR3 has 13 residues. CDR3 residues: CASSWTSPYEQYF. The CDR3 bases are TGTGCCAGCAGCTGGACTAGCCCCTACGAGCAGTACTTC. Full variable domain (missing parts from reference TRBV7-2 and TRBJ2-7): GAGVSQSPSNKVTEKGKDVELRCDPISGHTALYWYRQSLGQGLEFLIYFQGNSAPDKSGLPSDRFSAERTGGSVSTLTIQRTQQEDSAVYLCASSWTSPYEQYFGPGTRLTVT.

The chain carries TRBV7-9 and TRBJ1-6, with TRBD1 matching over 12 bases. Germline V gene data show CDR1 as SEHNR and CDR2 as FQNEAQ (reference sequence). The CDR3 runs 18 residues. V gave up 4 bases and J gave up 7 bases; unmatched junction bases: 11. CDR3 region: CASSYNSGTGGKNSPLHF. In DNA, the CDR3 is TGTGCCAGCAGCTACAATTCCGGGACAGGGGGCAAAAATTCACCCCTCCACTTT.

The V gene is TRBV7-2, the J gene TRBJ1-5; D ambiguous. V was cut by 5 bases and J by 0 bases, with 11 bases left in between. The CDR3 totals 15 residues. The germline V gene has CDR1 SGHTA and CDR2 FQGNSA. The CDR3 region has the DNA TGTGCCAGCAGCCCAGGACTGTATAGCAATCAGCCCCAGCATTTT. Translating gives CASSPGLYSNQPQHF.

The chain uses TRBV7-9 and TRBJ2-1; 13 bases line up with TRBD2. V was pared by 5 bases and J by 4 bases, with 11 bases of the junction left unmatched. The CDR3 extends over 18 amino acids. From germline, CDR1 is SEHNR and CDR2 FQNEAQ (reference sequence). The CDR3 bases are TGTGCCAGCAGCCCAACTAGCGGGAGGGCCGGGGTTTACAATGAGCAGTTCTTC. This sequence encodes CASSPTSGRAGVYNEQFF.